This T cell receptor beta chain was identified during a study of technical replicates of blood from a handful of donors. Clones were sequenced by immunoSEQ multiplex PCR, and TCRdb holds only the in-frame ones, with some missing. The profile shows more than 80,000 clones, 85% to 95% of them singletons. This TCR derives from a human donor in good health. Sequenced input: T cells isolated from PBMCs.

The CDR3 DNA is TGTGCCAGCAGCCTATCTCCCGACACTGAAGCTTTCTTT. It translates to CASSLSPDTEAFF. The chain carries TRBV5-8 and TRBJ1-1; the D is unclear. The CDR3 has 13 residues. CDR1 SGHTS and CDR2 YDEGEE come from the germline V gene. V gave up 4 bases and J gave up 3 bases, with 10 bases separating them.